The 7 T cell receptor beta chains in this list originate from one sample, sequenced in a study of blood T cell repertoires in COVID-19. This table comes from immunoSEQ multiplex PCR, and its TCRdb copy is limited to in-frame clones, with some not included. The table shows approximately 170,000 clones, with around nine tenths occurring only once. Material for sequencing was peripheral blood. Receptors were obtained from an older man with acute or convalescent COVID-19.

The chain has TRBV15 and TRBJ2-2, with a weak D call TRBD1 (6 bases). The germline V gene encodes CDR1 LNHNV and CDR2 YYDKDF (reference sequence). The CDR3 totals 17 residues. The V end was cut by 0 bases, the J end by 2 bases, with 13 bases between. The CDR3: CATSREGGWGNTGELFF. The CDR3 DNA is TGTGCCACCAGCAGAGAAGGGGGTTGGGGCAACACCGGGGAGCTGTTTTTT.

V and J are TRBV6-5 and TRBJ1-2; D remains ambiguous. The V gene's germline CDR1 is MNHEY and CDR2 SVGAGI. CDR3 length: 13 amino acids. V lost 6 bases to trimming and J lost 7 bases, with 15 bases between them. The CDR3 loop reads CASRVSSPGGYTF. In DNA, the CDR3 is TGTGCCAGCAGAGTAAGTAGTCCTGGTGGCTACACCTTC.

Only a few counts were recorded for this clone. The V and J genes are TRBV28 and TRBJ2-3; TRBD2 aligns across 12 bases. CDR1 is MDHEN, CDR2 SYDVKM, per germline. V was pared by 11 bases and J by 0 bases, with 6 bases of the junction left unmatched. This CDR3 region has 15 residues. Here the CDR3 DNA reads TGTGCCTCGGAGGGGACTAGCGGGAGCACAGATACGCAGTATTTT. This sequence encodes CASEGTSGSTDTQYF.

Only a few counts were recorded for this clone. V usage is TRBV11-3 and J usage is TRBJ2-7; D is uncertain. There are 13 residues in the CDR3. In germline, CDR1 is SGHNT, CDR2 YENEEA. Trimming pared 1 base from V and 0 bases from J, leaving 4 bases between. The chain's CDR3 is CASSLGASYEQYF. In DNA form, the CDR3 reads TGTGCCAGCAGCTTAGGGGCCTCCTACGAGCAGTACTTC.

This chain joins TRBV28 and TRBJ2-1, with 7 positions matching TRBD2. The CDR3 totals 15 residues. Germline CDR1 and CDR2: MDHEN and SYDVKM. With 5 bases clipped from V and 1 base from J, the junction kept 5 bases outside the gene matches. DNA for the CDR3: TGTGCCAGCAGTCCGAGCGGGATGTCCTACAATGAGCAGTTCTTC. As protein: CASSPSGMSYNEQFF.

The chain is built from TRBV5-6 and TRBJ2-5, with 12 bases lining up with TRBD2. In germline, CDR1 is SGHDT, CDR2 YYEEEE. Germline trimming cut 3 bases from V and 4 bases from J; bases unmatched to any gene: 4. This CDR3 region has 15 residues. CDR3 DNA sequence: TGTGCCAGCAGCTCCTTACTAGCGGGGGGAGAGACCCAGTACTTC. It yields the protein CASSSLLAGGETQYF.

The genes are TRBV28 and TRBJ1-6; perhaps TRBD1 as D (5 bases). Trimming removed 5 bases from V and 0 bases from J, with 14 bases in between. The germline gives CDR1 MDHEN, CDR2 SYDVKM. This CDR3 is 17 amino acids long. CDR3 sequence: CASSPAGLSSYNSPLHF. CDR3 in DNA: TGTGCCAGCAGTCCGGCGGGGCTAAGCTCCTATAATTCACCCCTCCACTTT.